This T cell receptor beta chain was sequenced in a study of blood T cell repertoires in COVID-19. Turning to the study itself: Sites across the United States, Italy and Spain contributed samples from acute and convalescent COVID-19. T cells, B-cell-depleted T cells, or PBMCs provided the cDNA or gDNA that served as material.

In the source study's methods: The authors estimated nucleated cell counts from reference gene primer amplification. Repertoires were generated with immunoSEQ multiplex PCR, while TCRdb's copy carries only in-frame clones and drops some. V and J calls plus clone size are reproduced from that table; the DNA served to infer D and trimming. The table shows 120,000 or so clones, with over 60% occurring only once. This CDR3 is built from 13 residues. The V gene's germline CDR1 is LGHDT and CDR2 YNNKEL (reference sequence). V shed 8 bases and J 5 bases; nucleotides not matched to a gene: 8. The sequence came from a woman of 80 years or more with acute or convalescent COVID-19. Sequenced material: peripheral blood. V and J are TRBV3-1 (or the pseudogene TRBV3-2) and TRBJ2-5; TRBD2 agrees at 7 bases. The CDR3 bases are TGTGCCAGCGATGCGGGAGTTTTGGAGACCCAGTACTTC. It yields the protein CASDAGVLETQYF.